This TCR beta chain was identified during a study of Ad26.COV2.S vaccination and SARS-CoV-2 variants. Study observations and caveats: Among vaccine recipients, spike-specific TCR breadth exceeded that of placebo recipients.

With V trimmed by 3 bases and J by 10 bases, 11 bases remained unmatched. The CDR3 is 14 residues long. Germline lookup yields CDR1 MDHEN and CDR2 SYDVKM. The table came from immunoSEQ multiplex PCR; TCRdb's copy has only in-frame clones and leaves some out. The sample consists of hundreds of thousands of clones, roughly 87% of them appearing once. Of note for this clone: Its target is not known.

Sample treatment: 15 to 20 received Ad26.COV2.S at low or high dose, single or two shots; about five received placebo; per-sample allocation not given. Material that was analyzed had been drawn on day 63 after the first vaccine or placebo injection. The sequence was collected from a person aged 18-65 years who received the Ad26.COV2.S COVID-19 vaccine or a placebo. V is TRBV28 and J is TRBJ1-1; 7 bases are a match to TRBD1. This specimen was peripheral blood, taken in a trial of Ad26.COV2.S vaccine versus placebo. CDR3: CASSFPGAGGAAFF. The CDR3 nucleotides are TGTGCCAGCAGTTTCCCGGGGGCAGGGGGAGCAGCTTTCTTT.